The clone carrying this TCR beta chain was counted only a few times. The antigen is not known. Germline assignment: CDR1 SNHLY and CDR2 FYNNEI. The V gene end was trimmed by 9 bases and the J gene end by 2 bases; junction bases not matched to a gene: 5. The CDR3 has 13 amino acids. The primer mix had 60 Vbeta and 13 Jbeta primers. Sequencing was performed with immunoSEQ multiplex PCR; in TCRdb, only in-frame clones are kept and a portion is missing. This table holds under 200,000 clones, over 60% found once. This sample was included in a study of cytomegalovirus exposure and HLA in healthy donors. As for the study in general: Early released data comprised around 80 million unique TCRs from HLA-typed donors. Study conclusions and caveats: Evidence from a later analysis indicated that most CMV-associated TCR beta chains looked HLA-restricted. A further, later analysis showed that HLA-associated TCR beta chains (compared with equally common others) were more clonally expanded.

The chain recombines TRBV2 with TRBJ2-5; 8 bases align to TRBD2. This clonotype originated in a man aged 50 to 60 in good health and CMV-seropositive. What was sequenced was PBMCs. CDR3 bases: TGTGCCAGTTCGGGGGGGTGGCAAGAGACCCAGTACTTC. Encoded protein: CASSGGWQETQYF.